This T cell receptor (beta chain) was sequenced in a study of early T cells in non-severe SARS-CoV-2 infection. Researchers attached unique molecular identifiers to individual cDNA molecules. TCRdb re-called the 5' RACE reads through MiXCR, storing one row per CDR3 protein. The sample lists 20,000 to 25,000 distinct CDR3 sequences, approximately 5.4% occurring once. The sample consisted of whole blood, taken at baseline. This clonotype was sampled from an adult who was a healthcare worker with PCR-confirmed SARS-CoV-2 infection or an uninfected control (not recorded which).

The CDR3 nucleotides read TGTGCCAGTAGTATTTCGACATTAGAGACCCAGTACTTC. Amino acids: CASSISTLETQYF. The chain has TRBV19 and TRBJ2-5; D unresolved. V was pared by 3 bases and J by 4 bases, with 9 bases between. The CDR3 totals 13 residues. Germline CDR1 reads LNHDA; CDR2 reads SQIVND (reference sequence).